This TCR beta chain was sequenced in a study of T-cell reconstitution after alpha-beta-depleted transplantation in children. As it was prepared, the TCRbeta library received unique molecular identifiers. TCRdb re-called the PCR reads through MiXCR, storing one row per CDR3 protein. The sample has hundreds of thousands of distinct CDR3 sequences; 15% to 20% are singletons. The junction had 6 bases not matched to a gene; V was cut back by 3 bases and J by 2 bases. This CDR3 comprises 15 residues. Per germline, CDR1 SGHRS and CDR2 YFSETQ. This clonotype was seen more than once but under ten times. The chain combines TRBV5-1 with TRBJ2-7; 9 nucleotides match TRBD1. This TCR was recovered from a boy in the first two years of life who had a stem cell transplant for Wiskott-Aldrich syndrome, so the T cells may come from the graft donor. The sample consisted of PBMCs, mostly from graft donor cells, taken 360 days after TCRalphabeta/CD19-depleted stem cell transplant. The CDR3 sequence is CASSSGTGPTYEQYF. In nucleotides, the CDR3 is TGCGCCAGCAGCTCCGGGACAGGGCCGACCTACGAGCAGTACTTC.